Shown below are 11 T cell receptor beta chains from a single sample sequenced in a study of T-cell memory formation after mild COVID-19. In TCRdb, the 5' RACE reads were re-called with MiXCR into one record per CDR3 protein. The data show 280,000 or so distinct CDR3 sequences, roughly 8% seen once. Sequencing was done on a sample of PBMCs or a T cell subset sorted from them (not recorded which). The receptors here all came from a man aged 18 to 30 who had mild COVID-19 (a few samples of this study predate the infection). Cell type and time point are not known.

This clonotype has only a few counts. V gene TRBV6-2 or TRBV6-3 combines with J gene TRBJ1-4, with 8 bases fitting TRBD1. CDR1 and CDR2 (germline): MNHEY, SVGEGT. V was clipped by 7 bases and J by 7 bases; unmatched bases: 8. The CDR3 length is 14 residues. The CDR3 reads CASNRRTGTEKLFF. CDR3 bases: TGTGCCAGCAATCGAAGGACAGGGACTGAAAAACTGTTTTTT.

A few counts support this clonotype. The rearrangement joins TRBV7-2 to TRBJ1-1; D unclear. This CDR3 has 11 residues. The V end lost 3 bases, the J end lost 11 bases, and 10 bases lay between the germline ends. Germline V gives CDR1 SGHTA, CDR2 FQGNSA. The CDR3 reads CASSFQREAFF. The CDR3 DNA sequence: TGTGCCAGCAGCTTTCAGAGGGAGGCTTTCTTT.

There are a few counts of this clonotype. The chain joins TRBV6-5 to TRBJ1-2; D is undetermined. Per germline, CDR1 MNHEY and CDR2 SVGAGI. The CDR3 extends over 15 amino acids. Trimming shortened V by 7 bases and J by 4 bases, and 19 bases separated the two germline ends. The CDR3 region is CASTPRGGRGYGYTF. DNA of the CDR3: TGTGCCAGCACCCCCCGTGGAGGGAGAGGCTATGGCTACACCTTC.

This clonotype has only a few counts. V is TRBV6-6 and J is TRBJ2-1; no clear D. Trimming took off 0 bases at V and 5 bases at J, with 14 bases between the two ends. The CDR3 is 16 residues long. Germline CDR1 is MNHNY and CDR2 is SVGAGI (reference sequence). The chain's CDR3 is CASSYSIGRSNNEQFF. The CDR3 nucleotides are TGTGCCAGCAGTTACTCAATTGGTCGGAGCAACAATGAGCAGTTCTTC.

Regarding this clonotype: A much larger clone is a single base away; this may be a read error. This chain links TRBV19 with TRBJ2-7, with D perhaps matching TRBD1 (6 bases). Germline assignment: CDR1 LNHDA and CDR2 SQIVND (reference sequence). The length of the CDR3 is 13 residues. CDR3 amino acids: CASSPGQAYEQCF. CDR3 nucleotides: TGTGCCAGTAGCCCGGGACAAGCCTACGAGCAGTGCTTC.

In its sample, this clonotype was seen many times. This sequence joins TRBV9 and TRBJ2-5, with a possible D match to TRBD2 (6 bases). This CDR3 is 16 amino acids long. Germline CDR1 and CDR2: SGDLS and YYNGEE. Trimming shortened V by 4 bases and J by 5 bases, and 21 bases separated the two germline ends. CDR3 loop: CASSPHLSGFKETQYF. The CDR3 DNA reads as TGTGCCAGCAGCCCCCACCTCAGCGGGTTTAAGGAGACCCAGTACTTC.

This clonotype was seen repeatedly, ten times or more. The chain joins TRBV12-3 or TRBV12-4 to TRBJ2-7; D not certain. This CDR3 region has 12 residues. V lost 6 bases and J lost 6, with 12 bases in between. CDR3 in amino acids: CASSPLPSEQYV. The CDR3 DNA follows: TGTGCCAGCAGCCCCTTGCCCTCCGAGCAGTACGTC.

This rearrangement joins TRBV11-2 to TRBJ1-2; D is perhaps TRBD1 (5 bases). The V gene's germline CDR1 is SGHAT and CDR2 FQNNGV. This CDR3 is 16 amino acids long. V dropped 5 bases and J dropped 8 bases, with 24 bases sitting between them. CDR3 sequence: CASSQTWGRGEKGYTF. The CDR3 nucleotides are TGTGCCAGCAGCCAAACGTGGGGGAGGGGTGAGAAAGGCTACACCTTC.

This clonotype was observed many times. The chain is built from TRBV4-3 and TRBJ1-4; no definite D call. Trimming left V 0 bases short and J 9 bases short, with 8 bases between. This CDR3 has 13 amino acids. CDR1 is LGHNA and CDR2 is YSLEER in the germline V gene. This CDR3 is CASSQDLTQKLFF. CDR3 bases: TGCGCCAGCAGCCAAGATCTAACTCAAAAACTGTTTTTT.

In its sample, this clonotype was seen a few times. The rearrangement links TRBV7-9 to TRBJ2-1; D may be TRBD2 (5 bases). Germline CDR1 and CDR2: SEHNR and FQNEAQ (reference sequence). V lost 5 bases and J 10 bases, leaving 18 bases between the germline ends. This CDR3 contains 14 residues. DNA of the CDR3: TGTGCCAGCAGCACACCCCGTGTATCGGGAGAGCAGTTCTTC. This sequence encodes CASSTPRVSGEQFF. The variable domain in full, with the rest retrieved from reference TRBV7-9 and TRBJ2-1, is DTGVSQNPRHKITKRGQNVTFRCDPISEHNRLYWYRQTLGQGPEFLTYFQNEAQLEKSRLLSDRFSAERPKGSFSTLEIQRTEQGDSAMYLCASSTPRVSGEQFFGPGTRLTVL.

Many counts were recorded for this clonotype. The rearrangement links TRBV24-1 to TRBJ1-5; 7 bases align to TRBD1. The ends lost 4 bases at V and 5 bases at J; junction bases unmatched: 4. Germline V gene sequence: CDR1 KGHDR, CDR2 SFDVKD. This CDR3 is 14 amino acids long. The CDR3 region has the DNA TGTGCCACCAGTGACCCGGGGACAGATCAGCCCCAGCATTTT. Protein sequence: CATSDPGTDQPQHF.